Detailed here is one T cell receptor (beta chain). As yet, its antigen is unknown. This CDR3 region has 16 residues. After removal of 5 bases from V and 1 base from J, the junction contained 5 bases not matched to a gene. Germline V CDR1 and CDR2: MNHEY, SMNVEV (reference sequence). This entry comes from a study of Tregs in tolerant kidney transplant recipients. Regarding the study as a whole: No direct test of biological reproducibility was done here. Findings come from small patient numbers and require larger validation. The most relevant donor-specific Treg TCRbeta repertoire apparently came from expansion with activated donor B cells.

CD4+CD25+CD127- Tregs, CD4+CD25- non-Tregs, CD4 and CD8 cells were sorted. TCRdb's copy holds only in-frame clones and misses some; the assay was immunoSEQ multiplex PCR. The repertoire holds 110,000 or so clones, with roughly 92% as singletons. The rearrangement joins TRBV27 to TRBJ2-5, with 12 bases matching TRBD2. The receptor comes from a human donor in good health. What was sequenced was CD4+ T cells from blood. CDR3 nucleotide sequence: TGTGCCAGCAGTAGACTAGCGGGAGTGCTCCAAGAGACCCAGTACTTC. It specifies CASSRLAGVLQETQYF.